This TCR beta chain comes out of a study of T cell changes during pregnancy in multiple sclerosis. The CDR3 is made up of 13 amino acids. The trim removed 8 bases at V and 7 bases at J, leaving 11 bases unmatched. From germline, CDR1 is GTSNPN and CDR2 SVGIG (reference sequence). Sequenced by immunoSEQ multiplex PCR; TCRdb stores in-frame clones only, minus some. Seen here are 30,000 to 45,000 clones, about nine tenths observed once, and the top ten hold about 0.4%. The sample here was CD4+ T cells from peripheral blood mononuclear cells, taken after pregnancy. This TCR was sampled from a female donor in good health, enrolled as a control in a pregnancy study. V is TRBV30 and J is TRBJ1-1; 9 bases line up with TRBD1. In nucleotides, the CDR3 is TGTGCCCTAAAAACAGGGGGCCGACTTGAAGCTTTCTTT. Encoded protein: CALKTGGRLEAFF.